A selection of T cell receptor beta chains follows, all from one sample in a study of brain T cells in children with intractable seizures. Assay: immunoSEQ multiplex PCR; the TCRdb copy retains only in-frame clones and omits some. The data show 65,000 to 85,000 clones, just over 90% seen once. The sample here was peripheral blood, taken at surgery. The source of these receptors is a boy in the first two years of life with tuberous sclerosis and intractable seizures. CDR3s include the opening cysteine and the closing phenylalanine or tryptophan. Each record gives: clone size, J gene, D gene, V gene, CDR3 protein, CDR3 DNA. A D gene is named only where the DNA matches it firmly. The size field is filled for only some rows; it gives once, few, many or a size class.

size: .
J: TRBJ2-1
D: .
V: TRBV10-3
CDR3: CAISEGYNEQFF
DNA: TGTGCCATCAGTGAGGGCTACAATGAGCAGTTCTTC

size: .
J: TRBJ1-6
D: .
V: TRBV30
CDR3: CAWDGGPGNSPLHF
DNA: TGTGCCTGGGACGGGGGGCCGGGGAATTCACCCCTCCACTTT

size: .
J: TRBJ2-3
D: .
V: TRBV6-5
CDR3: CASSEGGAADTQYF
DNA: TGTGCCAGCAGCGAGGGGGGTGCGGCAGATACGCAGTATTTT

size: .
J: TRBJ1-6
D: .
V: TRBV30
CDR3: CAWGAGATFNSPLHF
DNA: TGTGCCTGGGGGGCGGGGGCGACATTTAATTCACCCCTCCACTTT

size: .
J: TRBJ2-7
D: .
V: TRBV20-1
CDR3: CSPLLGSEQYF
DNA: TGCAGTCCGCTACTAGGGAGCGAGCAGTACTTC

size: .
J: TRBJ2-3
D: .
V: TRBV7-9
CDR3: CASGTGSPDTQYF
DNA: TGTGCCAGCGGCACAGGATCACCAGATACGCAGTATTTT

size: .
J: TRBJ1-6
D: .
V: TRBV30
CDR3: CAWSETQNSPLHF
DNA: TGTGCCTGGAGTGAAACCCAAAATTCACCCCTCCACTTT

size: .
J: TRBJ2-5
D: TRBD2
V: TRBV4-1
CDR3: CASSHLTSGGEETQYF
DNA: TGCGCCAGCAGCCACTTGACTAGCGGGGGGGAAGAGACCCAGTACTTC

size: .
J: TRBJ1-2
D: .
V: TRBV5-6
CDR3: CASSYDRGYTF
DNA: TGTGCCAGCAGCTACGACCGGGGCTACACCTTC

size: .
J: TRBJ2-3
D: .
V: TRBV12-3/TRBV12-4
CDR3: CASSLRRFDTQYF
DNA: TGTGCCAGCAGTTTAAGACGTTTTGATACGCAGTATTTT

size: .
J: TRBJ1-2
D: TRBD1
V: TRBV10-3
CDR3: CAISEGSPGQGEDGYTF
DNA: TGTGCCATCAGTGAGGGGTCCCCGGGACAGGGGGAGGATGGCTACACCTTC

size: .
J: TRBJ2-2
D: .
V: TRBV3-1/TRBV3-2
CDR3: CASSQLGGQINTGELFF
DNA: TGTGCCAGCAGCCAACTAGGGGGACAAATTAACACCGGGGAGCTGTTTTTT

size: .
J: TRBJ1-2
D: .
V: TRBV19
CDR3: CASSIPGPATYGYTF
DNA: TGTGCCAGTAGTATCCCAGGGCCCGCAACCTATGGCTACACCTTC

size: .
J: TRBJ2-1
D: TRBD2
V: TRBV6-4
CDR3: CASSAEGTSGVSYNEQFF
DNA: TGTGCCAGCAGTGCCGAGGGGACTAGCGGGGTATCCTACAATGAGCAGTTCTTC

size: .
J: TRBJ1-2
D: .
V: TRBV10-3
CDR3: CAISPGQLQNYGYTF
DNA: TGTGCCATCAGTCCAGGACAGCTACAGAACTATGGCTACACCTTC

size: .
J: TRBJ2-1
D: .
V: TRBV3-1/TRBV3-2
CDR3: CASSQGPKARNEQFF
DNA: TGTGCCAGCAGCCAAGGGCCAAAAGCGCGGAATGAGCAGTTCTTC

size: .
J: TRBJ2-5
D: TRBD1
V: TRBV19
CDR3: CASSIETGGKTQYF
DNA: TGTGCCAGTAGTATAGAGACAGGGGGAAAGACCCAGTACTTC

size: .
J: TRBJ2-3
D: TRBD1
V: TRBV10-3
CDR3: CAISYDRGEHTDTQYF
DNA: TGTGCCATCAGCTACGACAGGGGGGAGCACACAGATACGCAGTATTTT

size: .
J: TRBJ2-3
D: .
V: TRBV20-1
CDR3: CSASLLRTTSTDTQYF
DNA: TGCAGTGCTAGTTTGCTGAGAACAACTAGCACAGATACGCAGTATTTT

size: .
J: TRBJ1-1
D: .
V: TRBV10-3
CDR3: CAISESQMDTEAFF
DNA: TGTGCCATCAGTGAGTCCCAGATGGACACTGAAGCTTTCTTT

size: .
J: TRBJ1-2
D: .
V: TRBV30
CDR3: CAWRSYGYTF
DNA: TGTGCCTGGAGGTCCTATGGCTACACCTTC

size: .
J: TRBJ2-7
D: .
V: TRBV29-1
CDR3: CSVLLVGHYEQYF
DNA: TGCAGCGTACTACTAGTGGGACACTACGAGCAGTACTTC

size: .
J: TRBJ2-1
D: TRBD2
V: TRBV7-2
CDR3: CASSGTLAGGVYNEQFF
DNA: TGTGCCAGCAGCGGCACGCTAGCGGGAGGGGTCTACAATGAGCAGTTCTTC

size: .
J: TRBJ1-4
D: TRBD1
V: TRBV5-1
CDR3: CASSEGQGGLNEKLFF
DNA: TGCGCCAGCAGCGAGGGACAGGGGGGACTTAATGAAAAACTGTTTTTT

size: .
J: TRBJ2-2
D: TRBD2
V: TRBV9
CDR3: CASSVPLFRGGRDTGELFF
DNA: TGTGCCAGCAGCGTACCCCTCTTCCGGGGGGGCCGCGACACCGGGGAGCTGTTTTTT

size: .
J: TRBJ2-1
D: TRBD2
V: TRBV5-1
CDR3: CASSLSTSGYNEQFF
DNA: TGCGCCAGCAGCCTTTCGACTAGCGGGTACAATGAGCAGTTCTTC

size: .
J: TRBJ1-1
D: .
V: TRBV11-2
CDR3: CASSFGRDGNTEAFF
DNA: TGTGCCAGCAGCTTTGGCAGGGATGGCAACACTGAAGCTTTCTTT

size: .
J: TRBJ2-2
D: TRBD2
V: TRBV4-2
CDR3: CASSQDEFLAGGAGELFF
DNA: TGTGCCAGCAGCCAAGATGAATTTCTGGCGGGAGGCGCCGGGGAGCTGTTTTTT

size: .
J: TRBJ1-1
D: .
V: TRBV29-1
CDR3: CSVVSRVRTEAFF
DNA: TGCAGCGTTGTATCCAGGGTACGGACTGAAGCTTTCTTT

size: .
J: TRBJ2-7
D: TRBD2
V: TRBV20-1
CDR3: CSASVSGGPYEQYF
DNA: TGCAGTGCTAGTGTTAGCGGGGGGCCCTACGAGCAGTACTTC

size: .
J: TRBJ2-3
D: .
V: TRBV9
CDR3: CASQFDETDTQYF
DNA: TGTGCCAGCCAATTCGACGAAACAGATACGCAGTATTTT

size: .
J: TRBJ1-6
D: .
V: TRBV5-4
CDR3: CASSLEGLNSPLHF
DNA: TGTGCCAGCAGCTTGGAGGGTCTTAATTCACCCCTCCACTTT

size: .
J: TRBJ2-7
D: TRBD1
V: TRBV4-2
CDR3: CASSQVLETGDYEQYF
DNA: TGTGCCAGCAGCCAAGTGCTGGAGACAGGGGACTACGAGCAGTACTTC

size: .
J: TRBJ1-4
D: .
V: TRBV12-3/TRBV12-4
CDR3: CASSLDEKLFF
DNA: TGTGCCAGCAGTTTAGATGAAAAACTGTTTTTT

size: .
J: TRBJ2-6
D: TRBD1
V: TRBV10-3
CDR3: CAIAGQGTGANVLTF
DNA: TGTGCCATCGCCGGACAGGGGACTGGGGCCAACGTCCTGACTTTC

size: .
J: TRBJ1-5
D: .
V: TRBV6-1
CDR3: CASSEPTYSNQPQHF
DNA: TGTGCCAGCAGTGAACCGACGTATAGCAATCAGCCCCAGCATTTT

size: .
J: TRBJ2-5
D: TRBD2
V: TRBV7-9
CDR3: CASSLTSGGFYF
DNA: TGTGCCAGCAGCTTAACTAGCGGGGGTTTCTACTTC

size: once
J: TRBJ1-1
D: .
V: TRBV19
CDR3: CASISGGGGKSTEAFF
DNA: TGTGCCAGTATTTCGGGGGGAGGCGGTAAATCCACTGAAGCTTTCTTT

size: .
J: TRBJ2-7
D: .
V: TRBV7-2
CDR3: CASSLYGGQSYEQYF
DNA: TGTGCCAGCAGCTTATACGGGGGCCAATCCTACGAGCAGTACTTC

size: few
J: TRBJ2-3
D: TRBD2
V: TRBV28
CDR3: CASSLEGGLAGKKTDTQYF
DNA: TGTGCCAGCAGTTTAGAGGGCGGGCTAGCGGGGAAAAAAACAGATACGCAGTATTTT

size: .
J: TRBJ1-2
D: .
V: TRBV6-6
CDR3: CAILKSLDGYTF
DNA: TGTGCCATCCTCAAGAGTCTTGATGGCTACACCTTC

size: .
J: TRBJ2-3
D: TRBD2
V: TRBV4-2
CDR3: CASSQWLAGADTQYF
DNA: TGTGCCAGCAGCCAATGGCTAGCGGGAGCAGATACGCAGTATTTT

size: .
J: TRBJ2-3
D: .
V: TRBV2
CDR3: CASSEALVWIRYF
DNA: TGTGCCAGCAGTGAAGCGCTTGTGTGGATTAGGTATTTT

size: .
J: TRBJ1-6
D: .
V: TRBV6-6
CDR3: CASGGGSSYNSPLHF
DNA: TGTGCCAGCGGTGGGGGGAGCTCCTATAATTCACCCCTCCACTTT

size: .
J: TRBJ1-4
D: .
V: TRBV7-6
CDR3: CASSSSRDTDEKLFF
DNA: TGTGCCAGCAGCTCCTCCAGGGATACTGATGAAAAACTGTTTTTT

size: .
J: TRBJ2-1
D: TRBD1
V: TRBV29-1
CDR3: CSVGVGGQGEVYNEQFF
DNA: TGCAGCGTTGGAGTGGGAGGACAGGGAGAAGTGTACAATGAGCAGTTCTTC

size: .
J: TRBJ1-5
D: .
V: TRBV5-5
CDR3: CASSLGAGEINQPQHF
DNA: TGTGCCAGCAGCTTGGGGGCAGGGGAGATCAATCAGCCCCAGCATTTT

size: .
J: TRBJ2-5
D: .
V: TRBV5-1
CDR3: CASSLVEETQYF
DNA: TGCGCCAGCAGCTTGGTCGAAGAGACCCAGTACTTC

size: .
J: TRBJ2-7
D: .
V: TRBV10-3
CDR3: CAISERLVPSGEQYF
DNA: TGTGCCATCAGTGAGAGGTTAGTACCCAGTGGCGAGCAGTACTTC

size: .
J: TRBJ2-1
D: .
V: TRBV29-1
CDR3: CSVPGRVVINEQFF
DNA: TGCAGCGTTCCGGGCAGGGTAGTAATTAATGAGCAGTTCTTC

size: .
J: TRBJ2-2
D: .
V: TRBV29-1
CDR3: CSVLLAQGRRSGELFF
DNA: TGCAGCGTTCTGCTAGCGCAGGGGAGGAGGAGCGGGGAGCTGTTTTTT

size: once
J: TRBJ1-1
D: TRBD1
V: TRBV4-2
CDR3: CASSQVGRQGVGTEAFF
DNA: TGTGCCAGCAGCCAAGTGGGGAGACAGGGTGTGGGCACTGAAGCTTTCTTT

size: .
J: TRBJ2-7
D: TRBD2
V: TRBV7-3
CDR3: CASSQQSGSGEQYF
DNA: TGTGCCAGCAGCCAGCAAAGCGGGAGCGGCGAGCAGTACTTC

size: .
J: TRBJ1-2
D: .
V: TRBV5-1
CDR3: CASSLAEGPYGYTF
DNA: TGCGCCAGCAGCTTGGCCGAAGGGCCCTATGGCTACACCTTC

size: .
J: TRBJ2-1
D: TRBD2
V: TRBV19
CDR3: CASTSGGGAYEQFF
DNA: TGTGCCAGTACCTCGGGCGGGGGGGCGTATGAGCAGTTCTTC

size: .
J: TRBJ2-2
D: .
V: TRBV6-5
CDR3: CASRFGRPEGELFF
DNA: TGTGCCAGCAGATTCGGACGGCCGGAGGGGGAGCTGTTTTTT

size: .
J: TRBJ2-3
D: .
V: TRBV4-2
CDR3: CASSKAFTSTDTQYF
DNA: TGTGCCAGCAGCAAGGCCTTTACTAGCACAGATACGCAGTATTTT

size: .
J: TRBJ2-7
D: TRBD2
V: TRBV5-1
CDR3: CASSAGHPGLAPYWSYEQYF
DNA: TGCGCCAGCAGCGCGGGACACCCGGGACTAGCTCCGTACTGGTCCTACGAGCAGTACTTC